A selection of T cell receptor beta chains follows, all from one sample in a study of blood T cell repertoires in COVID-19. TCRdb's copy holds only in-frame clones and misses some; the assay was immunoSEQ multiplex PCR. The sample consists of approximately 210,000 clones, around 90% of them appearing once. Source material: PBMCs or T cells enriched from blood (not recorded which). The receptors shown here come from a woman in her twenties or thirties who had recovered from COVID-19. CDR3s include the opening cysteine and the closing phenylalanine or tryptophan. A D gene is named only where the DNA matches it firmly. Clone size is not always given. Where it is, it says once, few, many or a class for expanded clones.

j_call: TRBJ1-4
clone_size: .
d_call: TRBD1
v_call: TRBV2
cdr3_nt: TGTGCCAGCAGCCCTCCGACAGGGGTATTTGAAAAACTGTTTTTT
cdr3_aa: CASSPPTGVFEKLFF

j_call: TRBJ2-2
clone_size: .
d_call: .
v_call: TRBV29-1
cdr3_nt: TGCAGCGTTGTTTCGGCTACTACGAACACCGGGGAGCTGTTTTTT
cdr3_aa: CSVVSATTNTGELFF

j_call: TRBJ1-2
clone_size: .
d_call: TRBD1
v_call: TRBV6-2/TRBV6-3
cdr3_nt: TGTGCCAGCAGTGCCTACAGGGGGGGCGGCTACACCTTC
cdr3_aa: CASSAYRGGGYTF

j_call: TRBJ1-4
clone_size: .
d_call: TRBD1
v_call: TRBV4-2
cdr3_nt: TGTGCCAGCAGAAAAGCCGGGACAGGGTCATTTTTGCCTACTGAAAAACTGTTTTTT
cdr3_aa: CASRKAGTGSFLPTEKLFF

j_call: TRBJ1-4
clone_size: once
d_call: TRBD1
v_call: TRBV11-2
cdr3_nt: TGTGCCAGCAGCCCTGGGACAGGGCTCGGGAAACTGTTTTTT
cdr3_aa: CASSPGTGLGKLFF

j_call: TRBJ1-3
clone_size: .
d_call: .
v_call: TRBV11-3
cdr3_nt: TGTGCCAGCAGCTTAGGGGAGACTGGAAACACCATATATTTT
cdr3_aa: CASSLGETGNTIYF

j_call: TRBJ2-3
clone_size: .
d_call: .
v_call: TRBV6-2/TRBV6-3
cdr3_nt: TGTGCCAGCAGCGGTGCTAGGGGACACACAGATACGCAGTATTTT
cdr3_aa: CASSGARGHTDTQYF

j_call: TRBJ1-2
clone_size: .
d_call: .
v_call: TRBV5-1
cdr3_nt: TGCGCCAGCAGCTTGGGGGCCGACGCAAACTATGGCTACACCTTC
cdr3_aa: CASSLGADANYGYTF

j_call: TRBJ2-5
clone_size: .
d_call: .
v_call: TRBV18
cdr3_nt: TGTGCCAGCTCACCACCGACACAAGAGACCCAGTACTTC
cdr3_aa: CASSPPTQETQYF

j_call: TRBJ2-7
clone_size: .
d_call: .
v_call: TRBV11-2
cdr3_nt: TGTGCCAGCAGCCCCCAGGGGGGCCGAGGGTACGAGCAGTACTTC
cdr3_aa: CASSPQGGRGYEQYF

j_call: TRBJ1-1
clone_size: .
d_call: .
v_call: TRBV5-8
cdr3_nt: TGTGCCAGCAGCTTGGAGGAGGGTCGGCACACTGAAGCTTTCTTT
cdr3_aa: CASSLEEGRHTEAFF

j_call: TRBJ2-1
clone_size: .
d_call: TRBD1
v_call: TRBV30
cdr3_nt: TGTGCCTGGAGTGTGACCAGGGGGACCGGGAATGAGCAGTTCTTC
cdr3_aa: CAWSVTRGTGNEQFF

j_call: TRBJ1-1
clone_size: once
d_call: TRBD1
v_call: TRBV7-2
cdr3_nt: TGTGCCAGCAGCGACGGACAGGGGTGGTTCACTGAAGCTTTCTTT
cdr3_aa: CASSDGQGWFTEAFF

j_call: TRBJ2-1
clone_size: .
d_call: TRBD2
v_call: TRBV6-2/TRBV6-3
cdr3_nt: TGTGCCAGTAGTTACGGGACTAGCGGGCGTCTTGAGCAGTTCTTC
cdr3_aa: CASSYGTSGRLEQFF

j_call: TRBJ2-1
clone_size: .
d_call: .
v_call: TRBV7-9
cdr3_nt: TGTGCCAGCAGCTTACCCCCGGGTAATGAGCAGTTCTTC
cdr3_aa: CASSLPPGNEQFF

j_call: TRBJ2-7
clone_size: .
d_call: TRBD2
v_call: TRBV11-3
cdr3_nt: TGTGCCAGCAGCTTAGCCTTGGGGGGGAACGCCTACGAGCAGTACTTC
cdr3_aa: CASSLALGGNAYEQYF

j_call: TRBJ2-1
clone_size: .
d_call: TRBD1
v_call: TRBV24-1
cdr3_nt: TGTGCCACCAGTGACCTCGGGACAGTTCGGAATGAGCAGTTCTTC
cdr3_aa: CATSDLGTVRNEQFF

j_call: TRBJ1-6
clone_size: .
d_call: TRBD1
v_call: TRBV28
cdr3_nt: TGTGCCAGCAGTCTCCCCGGACAGGGGGGGAATTCACCCCTCCACTTT
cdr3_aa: CASSLPGQGGNSPLHF

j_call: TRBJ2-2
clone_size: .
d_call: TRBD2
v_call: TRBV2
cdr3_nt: TGTGCCAGCAGTCGATCAGCGGGGACCCCCGGGGAGCTGTTTTTT
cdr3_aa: CASSRSAGTPGELFF

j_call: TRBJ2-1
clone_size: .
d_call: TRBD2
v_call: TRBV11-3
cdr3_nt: TGTGCCAGCAGTCCTTTCTCCGGGACTAGCGGTTACTCCTACAATGAGCAGTTCTTC
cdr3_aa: CASSPFSGTSGYSYNEQFF

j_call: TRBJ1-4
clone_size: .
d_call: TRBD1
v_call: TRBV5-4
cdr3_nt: TGTGCCAGCAGACCCGCAGGGACAGGGAATGAAAAACTGTTTTTT
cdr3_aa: CASRPAGTGNEKLFF

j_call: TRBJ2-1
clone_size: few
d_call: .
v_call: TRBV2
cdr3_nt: TGTGCCAGCAGAACCCCACTCCTCAACAATGAGCAGTTCTTC
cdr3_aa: CASRTPLLNNEQFF

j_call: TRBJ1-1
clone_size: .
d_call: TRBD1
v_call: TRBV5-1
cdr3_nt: TGCGCCAGCAGACAGGGGGGCACTGAAGCTTTCTTT
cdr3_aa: CASRQGGTEAFF

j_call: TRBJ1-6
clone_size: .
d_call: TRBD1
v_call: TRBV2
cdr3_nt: TGTGCCAGCCAAGGACAGGGGTATTCACCCCTCCACTTT
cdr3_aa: CASQGQGYSPLHF

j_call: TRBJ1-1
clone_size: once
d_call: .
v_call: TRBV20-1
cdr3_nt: TGCAGTGCTAGGATCAACCTAAAAGCTTTCTTT
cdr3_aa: CSARINLKAFF

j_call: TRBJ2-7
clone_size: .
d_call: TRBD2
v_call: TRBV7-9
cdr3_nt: TGTGCCAGCAGCGTAGCGGGAGGCTCCTACGAGCAGTACTTC
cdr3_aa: CASSVAGGSYEQYF

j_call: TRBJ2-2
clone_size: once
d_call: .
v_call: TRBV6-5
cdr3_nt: TGTGCCAGCCAAAACAGGGATAAGAACACCGGGGAGCTGTTTTTT
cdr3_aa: CASQNRDKNTGELFF

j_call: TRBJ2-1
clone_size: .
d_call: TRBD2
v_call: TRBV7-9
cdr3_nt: TGTGCCAGCAGCGGCCCCTTAGCGGGAGTAGGGATCAATGAGCAGTTCTTC
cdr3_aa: CASSGPLAGVGINEQFF

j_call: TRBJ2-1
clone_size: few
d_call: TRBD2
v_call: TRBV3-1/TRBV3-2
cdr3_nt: TGTGCCAGCAGGCCTAGCGGGGGGAACAATGAGCAGTTCTTC
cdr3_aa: CASRPSGGNNEQFF

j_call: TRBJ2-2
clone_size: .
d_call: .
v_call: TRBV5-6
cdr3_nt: TGTGCCAGCAGCCGGCAGGGGAAGGTGGACACCGGGGAGCTGTTTTTT
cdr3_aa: CASSRQGKVDTGELFF

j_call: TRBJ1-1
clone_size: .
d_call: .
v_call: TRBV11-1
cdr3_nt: TGTGCCAGCAGCCGTCGAGAACAAGCTTTCTTT
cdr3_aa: CASSRREQAFF

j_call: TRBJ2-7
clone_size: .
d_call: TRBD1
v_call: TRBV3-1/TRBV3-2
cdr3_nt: TGTGCCAGCAGCCAAGATGGGACAGGGGGCTTCAACTACGAGCAGTACTTC
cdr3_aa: CASSQDGTGGFNYEQYF

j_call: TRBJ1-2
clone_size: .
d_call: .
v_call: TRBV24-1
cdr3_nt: TGTGCCACCAGCGAGAGGCGGAACTATGGCTACACCTTC
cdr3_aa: CATSERRNYGYTF

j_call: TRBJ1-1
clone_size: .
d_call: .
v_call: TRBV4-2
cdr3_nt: TGTGCCAGCAGCCAAGACAGGGGATCAAAAGCTTTCTTT
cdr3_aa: CASSQDRGSKAFF

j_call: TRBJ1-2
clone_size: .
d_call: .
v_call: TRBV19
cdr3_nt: TGTGCCTCCAGGACAGACTATGGCTACACCTTC
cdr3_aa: CASRTDYGYTF

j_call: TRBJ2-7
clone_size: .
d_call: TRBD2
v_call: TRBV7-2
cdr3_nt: TGTGCCAGCAGCTTATTAGGGCTAGCGGGGGCCTACGAGCAGTACTTC
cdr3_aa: CASSLLGLAGAYEQYF

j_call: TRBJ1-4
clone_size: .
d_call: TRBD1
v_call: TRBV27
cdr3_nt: TGTGCCAGCAAGAAAGGGGACAGGGTAGATGAAAAACTGTTTTTT
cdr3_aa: CASKKGDRVDEKLFF

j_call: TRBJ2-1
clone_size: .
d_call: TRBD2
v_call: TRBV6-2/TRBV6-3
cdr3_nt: TGTGCCAGCAGTAGAGAGGAGCGGGAGAGGTTCTACAATGAGCAGTTCTTC
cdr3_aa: CASSREERERFYNEQFF

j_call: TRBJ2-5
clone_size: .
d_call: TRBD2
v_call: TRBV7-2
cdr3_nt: TGTGCCAGCACCGAGACTAGCGGGGGCACCCAGTACTTC
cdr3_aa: CASTETSGGTQYF

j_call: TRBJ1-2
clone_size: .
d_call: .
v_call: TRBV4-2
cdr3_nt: TGTGCCAGCAGCCAAGGGGCAGGGGAGTTCTATGGCTACACCTTC
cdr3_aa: CASSQGAGEFYGYTF

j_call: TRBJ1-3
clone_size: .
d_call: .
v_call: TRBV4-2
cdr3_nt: TGTGCCAGCAGCCAAACATGGACAGACTCAGGAAACACCATATATTTT
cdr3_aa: CASSQTWTDSGNTIYF

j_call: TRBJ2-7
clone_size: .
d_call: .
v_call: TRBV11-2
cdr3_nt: TGTGCCAGCAGCCCGACTAGTGTTAGTGTCTCCTACGAGCAGTACTTC
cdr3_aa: CASSPTSVSVSYEQYF

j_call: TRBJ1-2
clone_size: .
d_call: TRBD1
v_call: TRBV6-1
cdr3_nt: TGTGCCAGCAGTGAGGAAGGGGGCGCCAACTATGGCTACACCTTC
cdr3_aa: CASSEEGGANYGYTF

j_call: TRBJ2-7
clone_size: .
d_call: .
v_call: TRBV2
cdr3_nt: TGTGCCAGCAGTTTCGCAGGGAAGTCGACCTACGAGCAGTACTTC
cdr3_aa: CASSFAGKSTYEQYF

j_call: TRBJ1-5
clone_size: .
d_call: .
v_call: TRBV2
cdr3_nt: TGTGCCAGCAGTGAAGGGGGGCAGCAGCCCCAGCATTTT
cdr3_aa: CASSEGGQQPQHF

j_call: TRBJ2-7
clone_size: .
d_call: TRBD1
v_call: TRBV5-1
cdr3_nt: TGCGCCAGCAGCTCGACAGGGGGAGAAGAGCAGTACTTC
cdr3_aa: CASSSTGGEEQYF

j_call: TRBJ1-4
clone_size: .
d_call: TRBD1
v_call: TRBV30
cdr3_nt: TGTGCCTGGAGTGGGGACAGGGTTGAAAAACTGTTTTTT
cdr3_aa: CAWSGDRVEKLFF

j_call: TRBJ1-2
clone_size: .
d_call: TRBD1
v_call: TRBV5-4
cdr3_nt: TGTGCCAGCATCCTACAGGGGGCCCCTAACTATGGCTACACCTTC
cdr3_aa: CASILQGAPNYGYTF

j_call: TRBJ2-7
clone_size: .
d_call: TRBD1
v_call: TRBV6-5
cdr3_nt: TGTGCCAGCAGTTACTCCGGGACAGGAGCCAACGAGCAGTACTTC
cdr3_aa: CASSYSGTGANEQYF